Given below is one T cell receptor beta chain in context. In the authors' workflow: Nucleated cell number was recorded as an estimate derived from reference gene primer amplification. The data were produced by immunoSEQ multiplex PCR, yet TCRdb's version contains in-frame clones alone and is incomplete. The V and J calls and the clone size are those of that table, but D and trimming were determined from the DNA. Here the sample spans under 250,000 clones, 80% being singletons. In terms of age and location, participants ranged from roughly 18 to 90 years and lived in about 25 US areas. The data originate from a study of blood T cell repertoires in COVID-19. On the study more broadly: Whether acute or convalescent, the COVID-19 samples came from the United States, Italy and Spain. T cells, B-cell-depleted T cells, or PBMCs supplied cDNA or gDNA.

The germline V gene encodes CDR1 SGHRS and CDR2 YFSETQ. The CDR3 spans 15 residues. Deletions cut 1 base from V and 2 bases from J, with 10 bases between. The source material was PBMCs or T cells enriched from blood (not recorded which). This clonotype was obtained from a man in his thirties or forties with acute COVID-19. The rearrangement links TRBV5-1 to TRBJ2-1; possible D gene TRBD1, 5 bases. The CDR3 nucleotides read TGCGCCAGCAGCTTGCGGCAGGGAACCTACAATGAGCAGTTCTTC. Protein sequence: CASSLRQGTYNEQFF. Filled out from reference TRBV5-1 and TRBJ2-1, the complete variable domain reads KAGVTQTPRYLIKTRGQQVTLSCSPISGHRSVSWYQQTPGQGLQFLFEYFSETQRNKGNFPGRFSGRQFSNSRSEMNVSTLELGDSALYLCASSLRQGTYNEQFFGPGTRLTVL.